The following is a T cell receptor (beta chain) sequence with its context. Its specificity is not known. The source of the sample is a study of cytomegalovirus exposure and HLA in healthy donors. The study's findings and limits: Altogether, some 160 TCR beta chains were recorded as cytomegalovirus-associated.

Germline V gene data show CDR1 as KGHSH and CDR2 as LQKENI. The CDR3 runs 14 residues. V shed 0 bases and J shed 0 bases, with 3 bases lying between them. The assay was immunoSEQ multiplex PCR, and TCRdb's table has in-frame clones only and misses some. The data contain approximately 260,000 clones, around 85% of them singletons. Separate from the approximately 720-subject first cohort was the 120-subject validation cohort, to which the donors belonged. Sequenced input: PBMCs. This chain joins TRBV18 and TRBJ2-1; no definite D call. The clonotype originates from a woman younger than 45 in good health and CMV-seropositive. CDR3 bases: TGTGCCAGCTCACCACCGAGCTCCTACAATGAGCAGTTCTTC. Encoded protein: CASSPPSSYNEQFF. Drawing the rest from reference TRBV18 and TRBJ2-1, the complete variable domain is NAGVMQNPRHLVRRRGQEARLRCSPMKGHSHVYWYRQLPEEGLKFMVYLQKENIIDESGMPKERFSAEFPKEGPSILRIQQVVRGDSAAYFCASSPPSSYNEQFFGPGTRLTVL.